Following are 27 T cell receptor beta chains from one sample sequenced in a study of CD8+ T cells in alopecia areata (dated by TCRdb to 2016 to 2019). Libraries were prepared through the immunoSEQ multiplex PCR assay. RNA was extracted from all samples and reverse transcribed into cDNA, which served as template for TCR sequencing. TCRdb obtained this table from immuneACCESS and retained in-frame rearrangements with V and J assigned. These tables miss some clones; where compared with another copy, unresolved V genes account for less than half of the shortfall, and the remainder is unexplained. Present in this sample are approximately 180,000 clones, about 55% of which were seen just once. About 10% of the sample goes to the ten largest clones. The sample's time point, from its label and the paper: roughly 26 weeks on oral tofacitinib. What this sample's treatment or condition label stands for: oral pan-JAK inhibitor, 5-10 mg twice daily.

The material was CD8+ T cells sorted from blood, obtained at week 24, from a patient treated with tofacitinib. Every receptor here comes from a human donor with alopecia areata.

The V call is TRBV9, the J call TRBJ2-5; 12 bases match TRBD2. The ends lost 5 bases at V and 4 bases at J; junction bases unmatched: 6. Germline V gene data show CDR1 as SGDLS and CDR2 as YYNGEE. This CDR3 has 15 amino acids. The CDR3 here is CASSILAGGGETQYF. For the CDR3, the DNA is TGTGCCAGCAGTATACTAGCGGGGGGAGGAGAGACCCAGTACTTC. The whole variable domain, filled in from reference TRBV9 and TRBJ2-5, reads DSGVTQTPKHLITATGQRVTLRCSPRSGDLSVYWYQQSLDQGLQFLIQYYNGEERAKGNILERFSAQQFPDLHSELNLSSLELGDSALYFCASSILAGGGETQYFGPGTRLLVL.

The V call is TRBV5-6, the J call TRBJ2-6, with 9 bases aligning to TRBD1. CDR3 length: 16 residues. Germline V gives CDR1 SGHDT, CDR2 YYEEEE. Losses at the gene ends were 5 bases for V and 2 bases for J; bases not matched to a gene: 5. CDR3 nucleotide sequence: TGTGCCAGCAGTGGGGGACAGGGAGCTGGGGCCAACGTCCTGACTTTC. Translation: CASSGGQGAGANVLTF.

The rearrangement joins TRBV5-1 to TRBJ1-1; the D gene is possibly TRBD1 (6 bases). The CDR3 sequence is 16 residues long. Germline lookup yields CDR1 SGHRS and CDR2 YFSETQ. Trimming removed 2 bases from V and 4 bases from J, with 18 bases in between. For the CDR3, the DNA is TGCGCCAGCAGCTTAGTTGGTTTGGGACAACTCACTGAAGCTTTCTTT. The encoded protein is CASSLVGLGQLTEAFF.

This rearrangement joins TRBV19 to TRBJ2-1; 7 bases line up with TRBD2. The CDR3 runs to 15 residues. Germline values: CDR1 LNHDA, CDR2 SQIVND (reference sequence). V lost 3 bases to trimming and J lost 4 bases; unmatched junction nucleotides: 6. The CDR3 loop reads CASSIDGSGYNEQFF. CDR3 DNA sequence: TGTGCCAGTAGTATTGACGGTAGCGGGTACAATGAGCAGTTCTTC.

The rearrangement uses TRBV30 and TRBJ1-5; the D is unclear. This CDR3 is 13 amino acids long. The V end was cut by 1 base, the J end by 4 bases, with 8 bases between. The germline V gene encodes CDR1 GTSNPN and CDR2 SVGIG (reference sequence). CDR3 in amino acids: CAWSGRGNQPQHF. CDR3 coding DNA: TGTGCCTGGAGTGGGAGAGGGAATCAGCCCCAGCATTTT. Complete variable domain (other parts from reference TRBV30 and TRBJ1-5): SQTIHQWPATLVQPVGSPLSLECTVEGTSNPNLYWYRQAAGRGLQLLFYSVGIGQISSEVPQNLSASRPQDRQFILSSKKLLLSDSGFYLCAWSGRGNQPQHFGDGTRLSIL.

The chain carries TRBV30 and TRBJ2-7; D is possibly TRBD2 (5 bases). Germline CDR1 is GTSNPN and CDR2 is SVGIG (reference sequence). V dropped 0 bases and J dropped 2 bases, with 11 bases sitting between them. There are 14 residues in the CDR3. The CDR3 reads CAWSVRGTTYEQYF. The DNA for the CDR3 is TGTGCCTGGAGTGTACGGGGTACCACCTACGAGCAGTACTTC.

The V gene is TRBV19, the J gene TRBJ1-1, with D unresolved. The V end was cut by 7 bases, the J end by 0 bases, with 12 bases between. Germline loops: CDR1 LNHDA, CDR2 SQIVND (reference sequence). The CDR3 has 14 amino acids. DNA of the CDR3: TGTGCCAGTACCCAGGATCTGATGAACACTGAAGCTTTCTTT. Translation gives CASTQDLMNTEAFF.

This clone was seen a few times. The chain couples TRBV29-1 to TRBJ1-3; D is possibly TRBD1 (5 bases). The germline CDR1 and CDR2 sequences are SQVTM and ANQGSEA. Trimming pared 7 bases from V and 4 bases from J, leaving 20 bases between. The CDR3 runs to 15 residues. The chain's CDR3 is CSARTLGTNGNTIYF. The CDR3, as DNA: TGCAGCGCCAGAACGCTAGGGACCAACGGAAACACCATATATTTT.

This clone turned up a few times. The chain uses TRBV7-8 and TRBJ1-1; D is uncertain. Germline V CDR1 and CDR2: SGHVS, FQNEAQ. The CDR3 consists of 11 residues. V dropped 6 bases and J dropped 5 bases, with 7 bases sitting between them. CDR3 bases: TGTGCCAGCAGTTGGAGAACTGAAGCTTTCTTT. Its translation is CASSWRTEAFF.

This clone was found once. The J gene is TRBJ2-1, the V gene TRBV29-1, with 10 bases lining up with TRBD2. J lost 3 bases, V lost 3 bases, and 5 bases had no gene match. The CDR3 extends over 15 amino acids. The V gene's germline CDR1 is SQVTM and CDR2 ANQGSEA. DNA of the CDR3: TGCAGCGTTGACCGCGGACTAGCGGACTACAATGAGCAGTTCTTC. Residues: CSVDRGLADYNEQFF.

This chain connects TRBV29-1 to TRBJ2-2; D uncertain. CDR3 size: 11 residues. Trimming left V 0 bases short and J 5 bases short, with 1 base between. Germline CDR1 SQVTM, CDR2 ANQGSEA. The CDR3 DNA reads TGCAGCGTTGAAGAAACCGGGGAGCTGTTTTTT. The encoded protein is CSVEETGELFF.

The V gene is TRBV30, the J gene TRBJ2-2; D uncertain. The V gene lost 7 bases and the J gene lost 3 bases, with 9 bases spanning the gap. The CDR3 is 12 amino acids. Looked up from germline, CDR1 is GTSNPN and CDR2 is SVGIG (reference sequence). CDR3 sequence reads: CASSFDTGELFF. CDR3 bases: TGTGCCTCCTCCTTCGACACCGGGGAGCTGTTTTTT.

The sample holds a few counts of this clone. This sequence joins TRBV4-3 and TRBJ2-4; no clear D gene. Germline loops: CDR1 LGHNA, CDR2 YSLEER. Trimming took 0 bases from V and 5 from J, leaving 17 bases between them. The CDR3 is 17 residues long. CDR3 residues: CASSQERWAERQNIQYF. The CDR3 DNA follows: TGCGCCAGCAGCCAAGAGAGGTGGGCCGAGCGCCAAAACATTCAGTACTTC.

This chain connects TRBV7-9 to TRBJ2-7; TRBD1 matches at 9 bases. The germline V gene encodes CDR1 SEHNR and CDR2 FQNEAQ (reference sequence). This CDR3 comprises 13 residues. V lost 5 bases and J lost 5; bases outside the gene matches: 4. The CDR3 coding sequence is TGTGCCAGCAGCCCAGGGGACAGGGACGAGCAGTACTTC. Residues: CASSPGDRDEQYF. Full variable domain (remainder filled in from reference TRBV7-9 and TRBJ2-7): DTGVSQNPRHKITKRGQNVTFRCDPISEHNRLYWYRQTLGQGPEFLTYFQNEAQLEKSRLLSDRFSAERPKGSFSTLEIQRTEQGDSAMYLCASSPGDRDEQYFGPGTRLTVT.

The chain couples TRBV10-3 to TRBJ2-3; perhaps TRBD2 as D (6 bases). Germline CDR1 is ENHRY and CDR2 is SYGVKD. The CDR3 has 15 amino acids. Trimming left V 2 bases short and J 5 bases short, with 14 bases between. CDR3 protein: CAISEVAEAGDTQYF. CDR3 coding DNA: TGTGCCATCAGTGAGGTAGCGGAGGCGGGAGATACGCAGTATTTT.

This sequence joins TRBV4-3 and TRBJ1-2; no clear D. The CDR3 length is 13 residues. V gave up 0 bases and J gave up 7 bases, with 9 bases separating them. Germline V gene data show CDR1 as LGHNA and CDR2 as YSLEER. This CDR3 reads CASSQESWAGYTF. In DNA, the CDR3 is TGCGCCAGCAGCCAAGAAAGCTGGGCTGGCTACACCTTC.

The genes are TRBV5-6 and TRBJ1-1; 8 bases map to TRBD1. This CDR3 comprises 13 residues. Germline V CDR1 and CDR2: SGHDT, YYEEEE. J was trimmed by 6 bases and V by 2 bases; bases with no gene match: 3. This CDR3 reads CASSFGTGAEAFF. The CDR3 region has the DNA TGTGCCAGCAGCTTCGGGACAGGTGCTGAAGCTTTCTTT.

This clone was recorded a few times. V and J are TRBV10-3 and TRBJ2-1; 10 nucleotides match TRBD2. J was trimmed by 5 bases and V by 3 bases; bases with no gene match: 4. The CDR3 contains 15 residues. The germline gives CDR1 ENHRY, CDR2 SYGVKD. This CDR3 is CAISDPSGGDNEQFF. The CDR3 region has the DNA TGTGCCATCAGTGACCCAAGCGGGGGGGACAATGAGCAGTTCTTC.

This clone was seen more than once but under ten times. The chain has TRBV11-2 and TRBJ1-6; 8 nucleotides agree with TRBD1. Germline CDR1 SGHAT, CDR2 FQNNGV. The V segment lost 2 bases and the J segment 8 bases; nucleotides outside the gene matches: 11. This CDR3 is 17 amino acids long. The CDR3 DNA follows: TGTGCCAGCAGCTTACACTCCGGGACAGGCGGTTATTCACCCCTCCACTTT. Protein: CASSLHSGTGGYSPLHF.

V gene TRBV29-1 combines with J gene TRBJ1-2; perhaps TRBD1 as D (6 bases). Trimming pared 3 bases from V and 6 bases from J, leaving 14 bases between. This CDR3 spans 13 amino acids. CDR1 and CDR2 (germline): SQVTM, ANQGSEA. The CDR3 DNA follows: TGCAGCGTTGATCGTCGGGGGGCGAATGGCTACACCTTC. Amino acid sequence: CSVDRRGANGYTF.

The chain combines TRBV7-8 with TRBJ2-5; 8 bases are shared with TRBD1. The V gene end was trimmed by 3 bases and the J gene end by 2 bases; junction bases not matched to a gene: 5. This CDR3 contains 15 residues. The germline V gene has CDR1 SGHVS and CDR2 FQNEAQ. CDR3: CASSFRGRIQETQYF. CDR3 coding DNA: TGTGCCAGCAGCTTCAGGGGGCGAATTCAAGAGACCCAGTACTTC.

This chain joins TRBV30 and TRBJ1-5; no reliable D call. CDR3 length: 14 amino acids. CDR1 GTSNPN and CDR2 SVGIG come from the germline V gene (reference sequence). Between the trimmed V and J ends, which lost 0 bases and 7 bases, there was a span of 13 bases. The chain's CDR3 is CAWSVHGFGQPQHF. The CDR3 DNA sequence: TGTGCCTGGAGTGTACACGGTTTCGGGCAGCCCCAGCATTTT. The variable domain in full, completed from reference TRBV30 and TRBJ1-5, reads SQTIHQWPATLVQPVGSPLSLECTVEGTSNPNLYWYRQAAGRGLQLLFYSVGIGQISSEVPQNLSASRPQDRQFILSSKKLLLSDSGFYLCAWSVHGFGQPQHFGDGTRLSIL.

The chain carries TRBV7-6 and TRBJ2-1; D might be TRBD2 (6 bases). Germline V CDR1 and CDR2: SGHVS, FNYEAQ. This CDR3 is built from 15 residues. Trimming took 5 bases from V and 7 from J, leaving 18 bases between them. The CDR3 sequence is CASSPTGGAGNEQFF. The DNA of the CDR3 is TGTGCCAGCAGCCCGACTGGCGGGGCCGGGAATGAGCAGTTCTTC. Full variable domain (rest looked up from reference TRBV7-6 and TRBJ2-1): GAGVSQSPRYKVTKRGQDVALRCDPISGHVSLYWYRQALGQGPEFLTYFNYEAQQDKSGLPNDRFSAERPEGSISTLTIQRTEQRDSAMYRCASSPTGGAGNEQFFGPGTRLTVL.

The chain couples TRBV2 to TRBJ1-1; D might be TRBD1 (5 bases). V gave up 2 bases and J gave up 0 bases, with 10 bases separating them. Germline assignment: CDR1 SNHLY and CDR2 FYNNEI. This CDR3 is 15 amino acids long. CDR3 DNA: TGTGCCAGCAGTGAATACGGGGGATTGAACACTGAAGCTTTCTTT. Translated: CASSEYGGLNTEAFF.

The chain carries TRBV23-1 and TRBJ1-1; no reliable D call. TRBV23-1 is an ORF; its function is uncertain. Trimming shortened V by 0 bases and J by 6 bases, and 8 bases separated the two germline ends. CDR3 length equals 13 residues. The DNA of the CDR3 is TGCGCCAGCAGTCAATCCGCGGGATCTGAAGCTTTCTTT. It codes for CASSQSAGSEAFF.

The gene calls are TRBV23-1 and TRBJ2-5; 9 bases fit TRBD2. TRBV23-1 is identified as an open reading frame with a role that is uncertain. V lost 3 bases to trimming and J lost 3 bases; unmatched junction nucleotides: 2. The CDR3 is 14 amino acids. The CDR3 sequence: CASSQRGGKETQYF. CDR3 DNA sequence: TGCGCCAGCAGTCAGCGGGGGGGAAAAGAGACCCAGTACTTC.

The chain is built from TRBV30 and TRBJ2-1; D not certain. V dropped 2 bases and J dropped 0 bases, with 11 bases sitting between them. Germline assignment: CDR1 GTSNPN and CDR2 SVGIG (reference sequence). This CDR3 has 15 residues. The CDR3 DNA sequence: TGTGCCTGGAGTCCGGTGGATGGCTCCTACAATGAGCAGTTCTTC. This translates into CAWSPVDGSYNEQFF. The entire variable domain, with the rest obtained from reference TRBV30 and TRBJ2-1, is as follows: SQTIHQWPATLVQPVGSPLSLECTVEGTSNPNLYWYRQAAGRGLQLLFYSVGIGQISSEVPQNLSASRPQDRQFILSSKKLLLSDSGFYLCAWSPVDGSYNEQFFGPGTRLTVL.